These T cell receptor beta chains were read from a single sample in a study of somatic mutations in cytotoxic T cells in rheumatoid arthritis. Assay: immunoSEQ multiplex PCR; the TCRdb copy retains only in-frame clones and omits some. The sample yields roughly 9,800 clones, about 88% seen once. Material for sequencing was CD4+ T cells sorted from blood. Receptors originate from a woman aged 18-29 years with rheumatoid arthritis. Each CDR3 is given with its conserved first and last residue. A D gene is named only where the DNA matches it firmly.

V: TRBV5-4; length: 13; J: TRBJ1-1; D: -; CDR3: CASIGGGGGEAFF
V: TRBV19; length: 13; J: TRBJ2-1; D: TRBD2; CDR3: CASSNGRDNEQFF
V: TRBV27; length: 15; J: TRBJ1-1; D: -; CDR3: CASSLRDTMNTEAFF
V: TRBV20-1; length: 11; J: TRBJ2-7; D: TRBD2; CDR3: CGAGTDYEQYF
V: TRBV7-2; length: 11; J: TRBJ2-7; D: -; CDR3: CASSYYYEQYF
V: TRBV10-3; length: 15; J: TRBJ2-5; D: TRBD2; CDR3: CAISGGLAGVETQYF
V: TRBV4-1; length: 15; J: TRBJ2-1; D: TRBD2; CDR3: CASSQVARESGEQFF
V: TRBV19; length: 12; J: TRBJ2-2; D: -; CDR3: CASSIGQGELFF
V: TRBV19; length: 15; J: TRBJ1-3; D: TRBD1; CDR3: CASSTGTGSGNTIYF
V: TRBV23-1; length: 18; J: TRBJ1-1; D: TRBD1; CDR3: CASSQSPGGGGDNTEAFF
V: TRBV5-4; length: 16; J: TRBJ2-1; D: TRBD2; CDR3: CASSSPGLAGVSEQFF
V: TRBV12-1; length: 15; J: TRBJ2-5; D: -; CDR3: CASSKPWTVRETQYF
V: TRBV28; length: 14; J: TRBJ1-1; D: -; CDR3: CASIEGGTNTEAFF
V: TRBV30; length: 12; J: TRBJ1-1; D: -; CDR3: CAWRIGGTEAFF
V: TRBV25-1; length: 15; J: TRBJ1-6; D: -; CDR3: CASSEYGQGKSPLHF
V: TRBV10-3; length: 12; J: TRBJ1-5; D: TRBD1; CDR3: CAISETGEPQHF
V: TRBV28; length: 14; J: TRBJ2-1; D: -; CDR3: CASSLGAQDDEQFF
V: TRBV19; length: 15; J: TRBJ2-1; D: TRBD2; CDR3: CASSIGGSYHNEQFF
V: TRBV19; length: 14; J: TRBJ1-3; D: -; CDR3: CASISQGVGNTIYF
V: TRBV30; length: 12; J: TRBJ1-1; D: -; CDR3: CAWDRWNTEAFF
V: TRBV29-1; length: 13; J: TRBJ1-5; D: -; CDR3: CSVAPQGNQPQHF
V: TRBV6-5; length: 13; J: TRBJ1-1; D: TRBD1; CDR3: CASSLQGATEAFF
V: TRBV19; length: 16; J: TRBJ1-4; D: TRBD1; CDR3: CASSIKSGTANEKLFF
V: TRBV7-2; length: 13; J: -; D: -; CDR3: CASSLFRGREQYF
V: TRBV5-4; length: 17; J: TRBJ2-2; D: TRBD1; CDR3: CASSLESGTGYTGELFF
V: TRBV29-1; length: 12; J: TRBJ2-5; D: -; CDR3: CSVLVREETQYF
V: TRBV5-4; length: 15; J: TRBJ2-1; D: TRBD1; CDR3: CASSASGQGHNEQFF
V: TRBV9; length: 16; J: TRBJ1-4; D: TRBD1; CDR3: CASSVQGGTLVEKLFF
V: TRBV14; length: 15; J: TRBJ1-2; D: TRBD1; CDR3: CASSQAISGGEGYTF
V: TRBV6-5; length: 14; J: TRBJ1-2; D: -; CDR3: CASTSAQVNYGYTF
V: TRBV7-2; length: 17; J: TRBJ1-2; D: -; CDR3: CASSLEGRGWVVGGYTF
V: TRBV28; length: 15; J: TRBJ1-4; D: TRBD1; CDR3: CASSPTGTTNEKLFF
V: TRBV30; length: 14; J: TRBJ1-2; D: TRBD1; CDR3: CAWRGTGKNYGYTF
V: TRBV30; length: 13; J: TRBJ2-7; D: -; CDR3: CAWSSRSGGEQYF
V: TRBV11-2; length: 16; J: TRBJ1-2; D: -; CDR3: CASSLEYTAVNSGYTF
V: TRBV5-1; length: 13; J: TRBJ1-2; D: TRBD1; CDR3: CASSLSQGYGYTF
V: TRBV6-5; length: 14; J: TRBJ1-1; D: -; CDR3: CASTAGSMNTEAFF
V: TRBV5-6; length: 15; J: TRBJ1-5; D: TRBD1; CDR3: CASSPGTGGNQPQHF
V: TRBV2; length: 14; J: TRBJ2-7; D: -; CDR3: CASSGQQASYEQYF
V: TRBV6-1; length: 13; J: TRBJ2-1; D: -; CDR3: CASSDRGGWEQFF
V: TRBV7-6; length: 15; J: TRBJ2-5; D: TRBD2; CDR3: CASSPRRREVETQYF
V: TRBV19; length: 14; J: TRBJ2-3; D: -; CDR3: CASSIPGGPDTQYF
V: TRBV5-1; length: 17; J: TRBJ2-3; D: TRBD2; CDR3: CASSTGLSGGSTDTQYF
V: TRBV6-4; length: 13; J: TRBJ1-2; D: -; CDR3: CASRATGTGGYTF
V: TRBV5-8; length: 14; J: TRBJ1-2; D: -; CDR3: CASSSYGGSYGYTF
V: TRBV10-3; length: 13; J: TRBJ1-3; D: TRBD1; CDR3: CAITDRGLNTIYF
V: TRBV7-2; length: 19; J: TRBJ2-4; D: TRBD1; CDR3: CASSWGGTGTLLAKNIQYF
V: TRBV6-4; length: 13; J: TRBJ2-5; D: TRBD1; CDR3: CASSSDRGETQYF
V: TRBV20-1; length: 10; J: TRBJ2-1; D: -; CDR3: CSASLNEQFF
V: TRBV10-2; length: 16; J: TRBJ1-4; D: -; CDR3: CASRSGKQGSNEKLFF
V: TRBV7-2; length: 16; J: TRBJ2-3; D: TRBD1; CDR3: CASSARTGGSTDTQYF
V: TRBV29-1; length: 17; J: TRBJ1-1; D: TRBD1; CDR3: CSVEGQGRTSTFAEAFF
V: TRBV19; length: 13; J: TRBJ1-2; D: -; CDR3: CASSITVPYGYTF
V: TRBV6-5; length: 16; J: TRBJ2-3; D: TRBD2; CDR3: CASSYSWTSGGNTQYF
V: TRBV7-2; length: 16; J: TRBJ1-1; D: -; CDR3: CASRQRASMEVTEAFF